A selection of T cell receptor beta chains follows, all from one sample in a study of blood T cell repertoires in COVID-19. Method: immunoSEQ multiplex PCR; TCRdb's copy keeps in-frame clones and lacks some. Of 120,000 or so clones listed, approximately 90% are singletons. The sample comprised peripheral blood. The receptors here all came from a man between 45 and 60 years old with acute or convalescent COVID-19. CDR3s include the opening cysteine and the closing phenylalanine or tryptophan. D genes are given only for firm matches. A row's size may be missing; if present it is once, few, many or a size class.

TRBJ1-4	-	-	TRBV2	CATRTSGGGNEKLFF	TGTGCCACTAGGACGTCGGGCGGAGGTAATGAAAAACTGTTTTTT
TRBJ1-4	-	TRBD1	TRBV9	CASSVDRGSTNEKLFF	TGTGCCAGCAGCGTCGACAGGGGTTCAACTAATGAAAAACTGTTTTTT
TRBJ1-2	-	-	TRBV7-2	CASSFRGLANYGYTF	TGTGCCAGCAGCTTCCGGGGTCTAGCTAACTATGGCTACACCTTC
TRBJ2-3	-	-	TRBV9	CASSVGPLSSGGGTQYF	TGTGCCAGCAGCGTAGGCCCCTTGTCTAGCGGAGGGGGTACGCAGTATTTT
TRBJ2-3	-	TRBD2	TRBV6-1	CASSEFAGGFTDTQYF	TGTGCCAGCAGTGAATTTGCGGGAGGATTCACAGATACGCAGTATTTT
TRBJ2-7	-	TRBD2	TRBV2	CASSENLAGGGGEQYF	TGTGCCAGCAGTGAGAACCTAGCGGGAGGGGGTGGAGAGCAGTACTTC
TRBJ1-2	-	-	TRBV10-3	CAISEDRSSYGYTF	TGTGCCATCAGTGAAGACAGGAGTTCCTATGGCTACACCTTC
TRBJ1-2	few	-	TRBV21-1	CASSKATGDYGYTF	TGTGCCAGCAGCAAAGCGACAGGGGACTATGGCTACACCTTC
TRBJ2-7	-	-	TRBV12-5	CASGPRAHEQYF	TGTGCTAGTGGTCCCAGGGCCCACGAGCAGTACTTC
TRBJ1-6	-	TRBD1	TRBV5-6	CASSLRTGQGDSPLHF	TGTGCCAGCAGCCTCCGGACGGGCCAGGGGGATTCACCCCTCCACTTT
TRBJ1-1	-	-	TRBV6-2/TRBV6-3	CASSYLAGPRTEAFF	TGTGCCAGCAGTTATTTAGCGGGCCCGAGAACTGAAGCTTTCTTT
TRBJ2-3	-	TRBD2	TRBV30	CASQAAGDSTDTQYF	TGTGCCTCCCAAGCAGCGGGAGATTCCACAGATACGCAGTATTTT
TRBJ1-5	-	TRBD1	TRBV6-5	CATLQGAGQPQHF	TGTGCCACCTTACAGGGGGCGGGTCAGCCCCAGCATTTT
TRBJ1-6	-	TRBD1	TRBV9	CASSVDRGRDSPLHF	TGTGCCAGCAGCGTCGACAGGGGGCGAGATTCACCCCTCCACTTT
TRBJ2-6	-	-	TRBV9	CASSAATAGANVLTF	TGTGCCAGCAGCGCCGCCACAGCTGGGGCCAACGTCCTGACTTTC
TRBJ2-7	-	-	TRBV11-2	CASSLDRLVIAGEQYF	TGTGCCAGCAGCTTAGACCGGCTTGTAATCGCGGGCGAGCAGTACTTC
TRBJ2-5	-	-	TRBV25-1	CATFQETQYF	TGTGCCACCTTTCAGGAGACCCAGTACTTC
TRBJ2-5	-	TRBD2	TRBV18	CASSPIRSGTFETQYF	TGTGCCAGCTCACCAATCCGTAGCGGGACATTCGAGACCCAGTACTTC
TRBJ2-7	-	-	TRBV27	CASSVKPGHYYEQYF	TGTGCCAGCAGTGTCAAGCCGGGACACTATTACGAGCAGTACTTC
TRBJ2-3	-	TRBD2	TRBV5-1	CASSLLAGVGTDTQYF	TGCGCCAGCAGCTTATTAGCGGGAGTCGGCACAGATACGCAGTATTTT
TRBJ2-7	-	-	TRBV30	CAWSVLKGVGEQYF	TGTGCCTGGAGTGTACTTAAAGGGGTAGGGGAGCAGTACTTC
TRBJ2-1	once	-	TRBV10-3	CAISHELGGIAEQFF	TGTGCCATCAGCCACGAACTAGGAGGTATTGCTGAGCAGTTCTTC
TRBJ2-1	-	-	TRBV2	CASRGGVSYNEQFF	TGTGCCAGCCGAGGCGGGGTCTCCTACAATGAGCAGTTCTTC
TRBJ2-5	-	TRBD1	TRBV5-1	CASSLVPGGIQETQYF	TGCGCCAGCAGCTTGGTGCCAGGGGGCATCCAAGAGACCCAGTACTTC
TRBJ1-2	-	TRBD1	TRBV29-1	CSVSIQGRNYGYTF	TGCAGCGTTTCGATACAGGGGCGAAACTATGGCTACACCTTC
TRBJ2-5	-	TRBD2	TRBV12-5	CASGISAGVGETQYF	TGTGCTAGTGGTATCTCAGCGGGAGTGGGAGAGACCCAGTACTTC
TRBJ1-5	-	-	TRBV6-5	CASGRGNQPQHF	TGTGCCAGCGGGCGTGGCAATCAGCCCCAGCATTTT
TRBJ2-7	-	-	TRBV2	CASSEVMLEDSSLYF	TGTGCCAGCAGTGAAGTAATGTTAGAGGACTCCTCCTTGTACTTC
TRBJ1-5	few	TRBD1	TRBV9	CASSRTGFQPQHF	TGTGCCAGCAGCCGGACAGGTTTCCAGCCCCAGCATTTT
TRBJ1-5	-	-	TRBV4-1	CASTHEPIDQPQHF	TGCGCCAGCACCCATGAGCCCATAGATCAGCCCCAGCATTTT
TRBJ2-5	few	-	TRBV11-2	CASSQVTGSETQYF	TGTGCCAGCAGCCAAGTCACGGGGTCGGAGACCCAGTACTTC
TRBJ2-2	-	-	TRBV7-2	CASSLATALNTGELFF	TGTGCCAGCAGCTTAGCCACAGCCCTGAACACCGGGGAGCTGTTTTTT
TRBJ2-5	-	TRBD1	TRBV6-5	CASSYSRTGWETQYF	TGTGCCAGCAGTTACTCAAGGACAGGATGGGAGACCCAGTACTTC
TRBJ1-2	-	-	TRBV24-1	CATSDSRTALYGYTF	TGTGCCACCAGTGATTCCCGGACAGCCCTCTATGGCTACACCTTC
TRBJ2-4	-	TRBD1	TRBV29-1	CSGRTGFGKNIQYF	TGCAGCGGTAGGACAGGGTTCGGCAAAAACATTCAGTACTTC
TRBJ1-6	-	TRBD1	TRBV18	CASSVGQGINSPLHF	TGTGCCAGCTCAGTGGGACAGGGGATTAATTCACCCCTCCACTTT
TRBJ2-1	-	-	TRBV10-1	CASSDWRGTGNEQFF	TGCGCCAGCAGTGATTGGAGGGGTACGGGCAATGAGCAGTTCTTC
TRBJ1-2	-	TRBD1	TRBV19	CASSTGTGRNGYTF	TGTGCCAGTAGTACAGGGACAGGGCGGAATGGCTACACCTTC
TRBJ1-1	-	TRBD1	TRBV19	CASTMQGGGTEAFF	TGTGCCAGTACAATGCAGGGGGGAGGCACTGAAGCTTTCTTT
TRBJ1-6	-	TRBD1	TRBV18	CASSSTGGQLNSPLHF	TGTGCCAGCTCATCCACTGGGGGACAGCTTAATTCACCCCTCCACTTT
TRBJ2-3	-	-	TRBV27	CASSFSADTQYF	TGTGCCAGCAGTTTTAGCGCAGATACGCAGTATTTT
TRBJ2-3	once	-	TRBV7-9	CASSPAEFYATDTQYF	TGTGCCAGCAGCCCCGCGGAGTTTTACGCCACAGATACGCAGTATTTT
TRBJ1-5	-	-	TRBV5-5	CASSDTGNQPQHF	TGTGCCAGCAGCGATACAGGGAATCAGCCCCAGCATTTT
TRBJ2-7	-	TRBD1	TRBV5-1	CASSAGTGFYEQYF	TGCGCCAGCAGCGCCGGGACAGGATTCTACGAGCAGTACTTC
TRBJ2-1	-	-	TRBV4-1	CASSQSVALWSYNEQFF	TGCGCCAGCAGCCAAAGCGTCGCGTTGTGGTCCTACAATGAGCAGTTCTTC
TRBJ2-3	-	TRBD2	TRBV7-2	CASSLRRLAGSNTQYF	TGTGCCAGCAGCTTACGGAGGCTAGCGGGATCGAATACGCAGTATTTT
TRBJ2-1	few	TRBD1	TRBV5-4	CASSLAQGARYNEQFF	TGTGCCAGCAGCTTGGCTCAGGGGGCGCGTTACAATGAGCAGTTCTTC
TRBJ2-3	-	TRBD2	TRBV7-2	CASSLVAGVFTDTQYF	TGTGCCAGCAGCTTAGTTGCGGGAGTGTTCACAGATACGCAGTATTTT
TRBJ2-4	-	TRBD1	TRBV5-6	CASSSPGQTAKNIQYF	TGTGCCAGCAGCTCGCCGGGACAGACAGCCAAAAACATTCAGTACTTC
TRBJ1-2	-	-	TRBV6-5	CASSYSNTAYGYTF	TGTGCCAGCAGTTACTCAAACACCGCCTATGGCTACACCTTC
TRBJ2-7	once	-	TRBV11-2	CASSSPSSEQYF	TGTGCCAGCAGCTCCCCATCTAGCGAGCAGTACTTC
TRBJ1-2	-	-	TRBV20-1	CSATSGGGYTF	TGCAGTGCTACGTCAGGCGGGGGCTACACCTTC
TRBJ2-7	-	TRBD1	TRBV11-3	CASSFKQGARDYEQYF	TGTGCCAGCAGCTTCAAACAGGGGGCGAGGGACTACGAGCAGTACTTC
TRBJ2-6	-	-	TRBV18	CASSPVRGSGANVLTF	TGTGCCAGCTCACCAGTGCGGGGCTCTGGGGCCAACGTCCTGACTTTC